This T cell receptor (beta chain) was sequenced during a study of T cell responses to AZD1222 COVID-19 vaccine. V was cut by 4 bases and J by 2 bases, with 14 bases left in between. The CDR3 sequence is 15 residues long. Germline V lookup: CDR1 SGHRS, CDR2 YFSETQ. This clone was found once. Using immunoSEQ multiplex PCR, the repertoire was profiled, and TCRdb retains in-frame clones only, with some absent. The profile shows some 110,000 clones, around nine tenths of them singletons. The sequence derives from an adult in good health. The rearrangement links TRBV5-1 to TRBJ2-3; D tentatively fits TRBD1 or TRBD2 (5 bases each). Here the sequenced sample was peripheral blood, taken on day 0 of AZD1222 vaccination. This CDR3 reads CASSPGRVFTDTQYF. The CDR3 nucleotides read TGCGCCAGCAGCCCGGGACGGGTATTCACAGATACGCAGTATTTT.